This T cell receptor (beta chain) is drawn from a study of control samples from healthy donors and cancer patients. This CDR3 comprises 14 residues. Germline CDR1 reads SGHNT; CDR2 reads YYREEE (reference sequence). V lost 4 bases and J lost 0, with 10 bases in between. Measured with immunoSEQ multiplex PCR; TCRdb has only the in-frame clones, and not every one. The data contain about 180,000 clones, approximately 94% of them singletons. The chain links TRBV5-4 to TRBJ2-5; D perhaps matches TRBD2 (6 bases). The sample was blood. This sequence was found in a woman aged 18 to 35 in good health. CDR3 amino acids: CASSKPSDQETQYF. The CDR3 region has the DNA TGTGCCAGCAGCAAGCCTAGCGACCAAGAGACCCAGTACTTC.